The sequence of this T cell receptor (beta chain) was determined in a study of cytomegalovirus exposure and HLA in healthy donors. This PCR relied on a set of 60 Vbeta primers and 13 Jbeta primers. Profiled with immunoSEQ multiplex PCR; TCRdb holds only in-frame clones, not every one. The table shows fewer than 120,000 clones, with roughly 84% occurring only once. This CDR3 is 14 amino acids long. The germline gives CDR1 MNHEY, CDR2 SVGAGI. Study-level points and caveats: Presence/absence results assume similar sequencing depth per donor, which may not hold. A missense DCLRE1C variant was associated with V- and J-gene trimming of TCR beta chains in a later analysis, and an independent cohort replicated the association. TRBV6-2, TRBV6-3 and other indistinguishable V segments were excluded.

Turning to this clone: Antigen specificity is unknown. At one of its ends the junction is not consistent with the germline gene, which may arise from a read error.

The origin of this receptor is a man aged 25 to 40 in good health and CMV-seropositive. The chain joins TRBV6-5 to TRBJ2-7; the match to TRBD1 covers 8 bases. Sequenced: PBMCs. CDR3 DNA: TGTGCCTGCAGAAAGAAGGACAGGGCCTACGAGCAGTACTTC. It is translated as CACRKKDRAYEQYF.